What follows are 32 T cell receptor beta chains derived from one specimen sequenced in a study of blood T cell repertoires in COVID-19. Data came from immunoSEQ multiplex PCR; TCRdb stores just in-frame clones and leaves some out. This table has about 140,000 clones, around 89% appearing once. What was sequenced was peripheral blood. The receptors were sampled from a woman of 80 years or more with acute or convalescent COVID-19.

The rearrangement uses TRBV18 and TRBJ2-7; D might be TRBD1 (5 bases). Per germline, CDR1 KGHSH and CDR2 LQKENI. The V end lost 3 bases, the J end lost 5 bases, and 8 bases lay between the germline ends. CDR3 size: 12 residues. The CDR3 coding sequence is TGTGCCAGCTCACCGCAGGGAAACGAGCAGTACTTC. Amino acid sequence: CASSPQGNEQYF. The whole variable domain, remainder taken from reference TRBV18 and TRBJ2-7, is NAGVMQNPRHLVRRRGQEARLRCSPMKGHSHVYWYRQLPEEGLKFMVYLQKENIIDESGMPKERFSAEFPKEGPSILRIQQVVRGDSAAYFCASSPQGNEQYFGPGTRLTVT.

The V and J genes are TRBV18 and TRBJ1-1; 7 nucleotides match TRBD1. J was trimmed by 5 bases and V by 3 bases; bases with no gene match: 6. The germline gives CDR1 KGHSH, CDR2 LQKENI. This CDR3 contains 14 residues. The CDR3: CASSPRGQNTEAFF. The CDR3 nucleotides read TGTGCCAGCTCACCGAGGGGACAGAATACTGAAGCTTTCTTT. Full variable domain (remainder filled in from reference TRBV18 and TRBJ1-1): NAGVMQNPRHLVRRRGQEARLRCSPMKGHSHVYWYRQLPEEGLKFMVYLQKENIIDESGMPKERFSAEFPKEGPSILRIQQVVRGDSAAYFCASSPRGQNTEAFFGQGTRLTVV.

This clone was recorded once. The chain carries TRBV11-2 and TRBJ2-3; TRBD2 agrees at 9 bases. This CDR3 is 15 amino acids long. Germline V gene lookup returns CDR1 SGHAT and CDR2 FQNNGV. V lost 5 bases, J lost 6 bases, and 9 bases stayed unmatched. CDR3 in DNA: TGTGCCAGCAGCGCCCGGCGGGGGGGCGCGGATACGCAGTATTTT. Its protein product is CASSARRGGADTQYF.

The chain employs TRBV11-3 and TRBJ1-1; D is perhaps TRBD1 (5 bases). There are 14 residues in the CDR3. Per germline, CDR1 SGHNT and CDR2 YENEEA. V lost 4 bases and J lost 3, with 12 bases in between. The CDR3 reads CASSSGGWDTEAFF. The CDR3 DNA is TGTGCCAGCAGCTCGGGGGGGTGGGACACTGAAGCTTTCTTT.

The chain links TRBV7-2 to TRBJ2-7; 9 nucleotides agree with TRBD2. CDR3 length: 15 amino acids. From germline, CDR1 is SGHTA and CDR2 FQGNSA. The ends lost 1 base at V and 3 bases at J; junction bases unmatched: 4. The chain's CDR3 is CASSLGSGGYYEQYF. The DNA for the CDR3 is TGTGCCAGCAGCTTAGGTAGCGGGGGATACTACGAGCAGTACTTC.

The chain links TRBV4-1 to TRBJ2-2; TRBD1 aligns across 7 bases. The CDR3 sequence is 17 residues long. Trimming removed 0 bases from V and 6 bases from J; junction bases left unmatched: 10. Germline CDR1 is MGHRA and CDR2 is YSYEKL. The DNA for the CDR3 is TGCGCCAGCAGCCAAGATAGGGGGCGACAGGGCCCCGGGGAGCTGTTTTTT. This translates into CASSQDRGRQGPGELFF.

The CDR3: CASSPGQNMNTEAFF. As DNA, the CDR3 is TGTGCCAGCAGTCCAGGACAGAACATGAACACTGAAGCTTTCTTT. J is TRBJ1-1 and V is TRBV6-4; possibly TRBD1 for D (6 bases). CDR1 MRHNA and CDR2 SNTAGT come from the germline V gene. This CDR3 contains 15 residues. V lost 5 bases to trimming and J lost 0 bases, with 13 bases between them.

V is TRBV2 and J is TRBJ2-1, with TRBD2 matching 10 bases. The CDR3 is made up of 16 amino acids. Germline CDR1 reads SNHLY; CDR2 reads FYNNEI. J lost 2 bases, V lost 3 bases, and 4 bases had no gene match. The CDR3 region is CASSDQRGGAYNEQFF. The CDR3 coding sequence is TGTGCCAGCAGTGACCAGCGGGGGGGCGCCTACAATGAGCAGTTCTTC.

This clone was observed once. The CDR3 protein is CASSQDSTGAEQYF. As DNA, the CDR3 is TGTGCCAGCAGCCAAGATTCGACAGGGGCCGAGCAGTACTTC. The V gene is TRBV3-1 (or the pseudogene TRBV3-2), the J gene TRBJ2-7; 8 bases line up with TRBD1. The germline V gene encodes CDR1 LGHDT and CDR2 YNNKEL (reference sequence). This CDR3 comprises 14 residues. J lost 6 bases, V lost 0 bases, and 4 bases had no gene match.

The genes are TRBV2 and TRBJ1-1, with 7 positions matching TRBD1. This CDR3 contains 13 residues. V lost 4 bases and J lost 1; bases outside the gene matches: 0. The germline V gene has CDR1 SNHLY and CDR2 FYNNEI. Here the CDR3 DNA reads TGTGCCAGCAGTGGGGACAGGAACACTGAAGCTTTCTTT. Translation gives CASSGDRNTEAFF.

This clone was found a few times. V usage is TRBV20-1 and J usage is TRBJ1-1; D not resolved. The CDR3 runs to 11 residues. Germline V lookup: CDR1 DFQATT, CDR2 SNEGSKA (reference sequence). Between the trimmed V and J ends, which lost 2 bases and 1 base, there was a span of 2 bases. The CDR3, as DNA: TGCAGTGCTAGACAGAACACTGAAGCTTTCTTT. Its protein product is CSARQNTEAFF.

The gene calls are TRBV6-6 and TRBJ2-3; weak D call: TRBD1 (5 bases). The CDR3 length is 13 residues. V gave up 8 bases and J gave up 5 bases, with 14 bases separating them. Per the germline V gene, CDR1 is MNHNY and CDR2 is SVGAGI (reference sequence). CDR3 in amino acids: CASGTGARDTQYF. DNA for the CDR3: TGTGCCAGCGGCACTGGGGCGAGAGATACGCAGTATTTT.

The chain has TRBV20-1 and TRBJ1-2; D is possibly TRBD1 (6 bases). Deletions cut 4 bases from V and 1 base from J, with 13 bases between. The germline V gene has CDR1 DFQATT and CDR2 SNEGSKA (reference sequence). The CDR3 length is 14 residues. CDR3 region: CSATEDSYNYGYTF. CDR3 sequence (DNA): TGCAGTGCTACTGAGGACAGTTATAACTATGGCTACACCTTC.

The chain combines TRBV5-6 with TRBJ2-5; 7 nucleotides line up with TRBD1. Trimming removed 3 bases from V and 2 bases from J; junction bases left unmatched: 10. Germline V gene sequence: CDR1 SGHDT, CDR2 YYEEEE. The CDR3 extends over 16 amino acids. The CDR3 coding sequence is TGTGCCAGCAGCTCCACGGACAGGTTAATACAAGAGACCCAGTACTTC. This gives the protein CASSSTDRLIQETQYF.

The rearrangement links TRBV18 to TRBJ2-5, with 13 nucleotides matching TRBD2. Germline CDR1 and CDR2: KGHSH and LQKENI. Trimming took 2 bases from V and 5 from J; bases not matched to a gene: 2. The CDR3 totals 15 residues. In DNA, the CDR3 is TGTGCCAGCTCACCAGGACTAGCGGGGGATGAGACCCAGTACTTC. This encodes CASSPGLAGDETQYF.

V usage is TRBV12-3 or TRBV12-4 and J usage is TRBJ2-5; no clear D. V gave up 5 bases and J gave up 10 bases, with 11 bases separating them. This CDR3 comprises 11 residues. The CDR3 DNA reads TGTGCCAGCAGTGAGAGTGCGTTCCAGTACTTC. Translation: CASSESAFQYF.

DNA for the CDR3: TGTGCCAGCAGACCGAACCAGGGGATTGGCTACACCTTC. Translation gives CASRPNQGIGYTF. V is TRBV11-2 and J is TRBJ1-2, with D possibly matching TRBD1 (6 bases). Germline assignment: CDR1 SGHAT and CDR2 FQNNGV. V gave up 6 bases and J gave up 7 bases, with 15 bases separating them. This CDR3 has 13 residues. Combining the CDR3 with reference TRBV11-2 and TRBJ1-2 gives the whole variable domain EAGVAQSPRYKIIEKRQSVAFWCNPISGHATLYWYQQILGQGPKLLIQFQNNGVVDDSQLPKDRFSAERLKGVDSTLKIQPAKLEDSAVYLCASRPNQGIGYTFGSGTRLTVV.

Here the CDR3 reads CASSLVGGLPLYSNQPQHF. Here the CDR3 DNA reads TGCGCCAGCAGCTTGGTGGGAGGACTCCCCCTCTATAGCAATCAGCCCCAGCATTTT. The chain employs TRBV5-1 and TRBJ1-5; no clear D. Trimming took 0 bases from V and 0 from J, leaving 19 bases between them. This CDR3 region has 19 residues. CDR1 and CDR2 from the germline V gene are SGHRS and YFSETQ.

A remark on this clone: This sample includes further DNA sequences coding for the same CDR3. The rearrangement links TRBV5-1 to TRBJ1-5; possible D gene TRBD1, 6 bases. This CDR3 spans 15 amino acids. V was cut by 1 base and J by 0 bases, with 8 bases left in between. Germline V gene lookup returns CDR1 SGHRS and CDR2 YFSETQ. As DNA, the CDR3 is TGCGCCAGCAGCTTGACAGGGAATAGCAATCAGCCCCAGCATTTT. This gives the protein CASSLTGNSNQPQHF.

The gene calls are TRBV29-1 and TRBJ1-1; tentative D call: TRBD1 (6 bases). This CDR3 is 13 amino acids long. V was clipped by 4 bases and J by 3 bases, with 12 bases between them. The germline CDR1 and CDR2 sequences are SQVTM and ANQGSEA. Here the CDR3 reads CSVVWGPDTEAFF. In nucleotides, the CDR3 is TGCAGCGTTGTATGGGGGCCCGACACTGAAGCTTTCTTT.

This chain connects TRBV7-9 to TRBJ1-4; the D is unclear. Trimming left V 5 bases short and J 0 bases short, with 10 bases between. Germline CDR1 SEHNR, CDR2 FQNEAQ (reference sequence). The CDR3 contains 15 residues. The CDR3 loop is CASSPGGATNEKLFF. In DNA form, the CDR3 reads TGTGCCAGCAGCCCCGGCGGTGCAACTAATGAAAAACTGTTTTTT.

The chain recombines TRBV5-1 with TRBJ2-7; D is perhaps TRBD2 (5 bases). V lost 0 bases and J lost 7, with 17 bases in between. The CDR3 sequence is 15 residues long. Per germline, CDR1 SGHRS and CDR2 YFSETQ. In DNA, the CDR3 is TGCGCCAGCAGCTTGGACGGGAACAGTGTCCAGGAGCAGTACTTC. This translates into CASSLDGNSVQEQYF.

This sequence joins TRBV2 and TRBJ1-2; D unclear. CDR3 size: 11 residues. Germline-derived CDR1 and CDR2 are SNHLY and FYNNEI. Between the trimmed V and J ends, which lost 4 bases and 4 bases, there was a span of 4 bases. The CDR3 is CASSASYGYTF. The CDR3 DNA reads TGTGCCAGCAGTGCCTCCTATGGCTACACCTTC.

This clone was observed a single time. The rearrangement uses TRBV5-1 and TRBJ1-1; maybe TRBD1 (5 bases). This CDR3 has 14 residues. Trimming took 2 bases from V and 1 from J, leaving 9 bases between them. Germline CDR1 SGHRS, CDR2 YFSETQ. The CDR3 sequence: CASSFGRENTEAFF. The DNA of the CDR3 is TGCGCCAGCAGCTTCGGCAGGGAGAACACTGAAGCTTTCTTT.

The table lists this clone with a count of one. V usage is TRBV5-1 and J usage is TRBJ2-2, with 14 bases fitting TRBD2. Germline V gene sequence: CDR1 SGHRS, CDR2 YFSETQ. The CDR3 spans 20 residues. Trimming removed 4 bases from V and 6 bases from J; junction bases left unmatched: 17. CDR3 region: CASSLGRTSGGPEGSGELFF. Written as DNA, the CDR3 is TGCGCCAGCAGCCTGGGACGGACTAGCGGGGGGCCCGAAGGGTCCGGGGAGCTGTTTTTT.

The J gene is TRBJ1-1, the V gene TRBV4-2; D call uncertain. V was shortened by 4 bases and J by 2 bases, with 14 bases between the two germline ends. The CDR3 totals 15 residues. From germline, CDR1 is LGHNA and CDR2 YNFKEQ. CDR3 bases: TGTGCCAGCAGCCCCACGCGGGGATTTAACACTGAAGCTTTCTTT. Translation gives CASSPTRGFNTEAFF.

V is TRBV19 and J is TRBJ1-1, with D unresolved. V was clipped by 1 base and J by 2 bases, with 8 bases between them. In germline, CDR1 is LNHDA, CDR2 SQIVND (reference sequence). The CDR3 consists of 14 residues. The CDR3 here is CASSIVLANTEAFF. The CDR3 DNA sequence: TGTGCCAGTAGTATAGTTTTGGCCAACACTGAAGCTTTCTTT.

The genes are TRBV5-1 and TRBJ2-1; 9 bases fit TRBD1. Per the germline V gene, CDR1 is SGHRS and CDR2 is YFSETQ. The V and J ends lost 5 bases and 5 bases, in that order; junction bases with no gene match: 5. The CDR3 loop spans 14 amino acids. The CDR3 is CASSSGTGNNEQFF. In DNA, the CDR3 is TGCGCCAGCAGTTCCGGGACAGGGAACAATGAGCAGTTCTTC.

The chain joins TRBV5-1 to TRBJ1-1; D possibly corresponds to TRBD1 (6 bases). The CDR3 totals 15 residues. CDR1 and CDR2 from the germline V gene are SGHRS and YFSETQ. Trimming removed 0 bases from V and 3 bases from J, with 12 bases in between. CDR3 protein: CASSLAPGVDTEAFF. The DNA for the CDR3 is TGCGCCAGCAGCTTGGCCCCAGGGGTGGACACTGAAGCTTTCTTT.

About this clone itself: This CDR3 is also generated by other DNA sequences in the sample. The CDR3 loop is CASSPLGRETQYF. The CDR3 bases are TGTGCCAGCTCACCACTGGGGCGAGAGACCCAGTACTTC. The chain recombines TRBV18 with TRBJ2-5; tentatively, D is TRBD1 (5 bases). The CDR3 contains 13 residues. Germline V lookup: CDR1 KGHSH, CDR2 LQKENI. Trimming left V 1 base short and J 4 bases short, with 7 bases between.

This clone appeared a few times. This rearrangement joins TRBV18 to TRBJ1-3; the D gene is possibly TRBD1 (5 bases). The V end lost 1 base, the J end lost 1 base, and 11 bases lay between the germline ends. Germline CDR1 and CDR2: KGHSH and LQKENI. The CDR3 extends over 16 amino acids. DNA for the CDR3: TGTGCCAGCTCACCACTAGACAGTGGATCTGGAAACACCATATATTTT. It specifies CASSPLDSGSGNTIYF.

CDR3: CSVPLAGGTEAFF. CDR3 DNA sequence: TGCAGCGTTCCCCTGGCAGGGGGCACTGAAGCTTTCTTT. This rearrangement joins TRBV29-1 to TRBJ1-1; 7 nucleotides agree with TRBD1. CDR1 SQVTM and CDR2 ANQGSEA come from the germline V gene. The CDR3 is made up of 13 amino acids. Trimming cost V 5 bases and J 4 bases; bases outside gene matches: 7.